Following are 26 T cell receptor beta chains from one sample sequenced in a study of cytomegalovirus exposure and HLA in healthy donors. The study ran its PCR with 60 Vbeta and 13 Jbeta primers. Sequenced by immunoSEQ multiplex PCR; TCRdb stores in-frame clones only, minus some. The sample shows approximately 170,000 clones, 55% to 65% of them seen only once. The material sequenced was PBMCs. These receptors were obtained from a man aged 35-49 years in good health and CMV-seronegative.

The V and J genes are TRBV6-5 and TRBJ2-7; the D gene is possibly TRBD1 (5 bases). The V and J ends lost 1 base and 4 bases respectively, with 8 bases between them. CDR1 and CDR2 from the germline V gene are MNHEY and SVGAGI. The CDR3 is 13 residues long. This chain's CDR3 is CASSYLQEYEQYF. Written as DNA, the CDR3 is TGTGCCAGCAGTTACTTACAGGAATACGAGCAGTACTTC.

This clone has a handful of counts. CDR3 nucleotide sequence: TGTGCCAGCAGCTTTCCTCCTAGCGGGAGCACAGATACGCAGTATTTT. Its protein is CASSFPPSGSTDTQYF. The chain carries TRBV5-4 and TRBJ2-3, with 8 bases aligning to TRBD2. The CDR3 contains 16 residues. Trimming at V came to 2 bases and at J to 0 bases, leaving 5 bases not matched to a gene. The germline V gene encodes CDR1 SGHNT and CDR2 YYREEE (reference sequence).

To note about this clone: The conserved phenylalanine or tryptophan normally closing the CDR3 is absent here, so this likely arose from a read error. The limits of the CDR3 on the DNA are not certain, so only TCRdb's listed CDR3 is given. The chain is built from TRBV25-1 and TRBJ1-5. Inclusive of both ends, the CDR3 amounts to 11 amino acids. Germline assignment: CDR1 MGHDK and CDR2 SYGVNS. CDR3 region: CASSRESWICV.

A few counts support this clone. The J gene is TRBJ2-1, the V gene TRBV27; 7 bases are a match to TRBD2. This CDR3 region has 15 residues. The V gene end was trimmed by 1 base and the J gene end by 7 bases; junction bases not matched to a gene: 7. CDR1 MNHEY and CDR2 SMNVEV come from the germline V gene (reference sequence). The chain's CDR3 is CASSLWGGEANEQFF. For the CDR3, the DNA is TGTGCCAGCAGTTTATGGGGGGGGGAGGCTAATGAGCAGTTCTTC.

This clone has only a few counts. This sequence joins TRBV2 and TRBJ1-6; 7 positions match TRBD1. This CDR3 has 15 residues. J lost 3 bases, V lost 3 bases, and 2 bases had no gene match. The germline V gene encodes CDR1 SNHLY and CDR2 FYNNEI. In DNA form, the CDR3 reads TGTGCCAGCAGTGAGCGACAGGGCTATAATTCACCCCTCCACTTT. Encoded protein: CASSERQGYNSPLHF.

The chain is built from TRBV18 and TRBJ1-4; D gene ambiguous. The CDR3 consists of 14 residues. Germline-derived CDR1 and CDR2 are KGHSH and LQKENI. Trimming left V 1 base short and J 7 bases short, with 10 bases between. The CDR3 sequence is CASSPLRVVEKLFF. The CDR3 region has the DNA TGTGCCAGCTCACCACTTCGCGTCGTTGAAAAACTGTTTTTT.

The CDR3 reads CSVSRGTGDHNEQFF. DNA of the CDR3: TGCAGCGTTAGCAGAGGGACAGGGGACCACAATGAGCAGTTCTTC. The chain carries TRBV29-1 and TRBJ2-1; TRBD1 matches at 10 bases. The V gene end was trimmed by 5 bases and the J gene end by 5 bases; junction bases not matched to a gene: 9. This CDR3 has 15 amino acids. CDR1 SQVTM and CDR2 ANQGSEA come from the germline V gene.

CDR3 nucleotide sequence: TGTGCCAGCAGCTCCCGAAGCGGGAGGGATGAGCAGTTCTTC. Translating gives CASSSRSGRDEQFF. The V gene is TRBV14, the J gene TRBJ2-1; the match to TRBD2 covers 10 bases. The length of the CDR3 is 14 residues. Per the germline V gene, CDR1 is SGHDN and CDR2 is FVKESK. V shed 5 bases and J 8 bases; nucleotides not matched to a gene: 6.

The rearrangement uses TRBV5-4 and TRBJ2-2, with 12 bases matching TRBD2. CDR3 length: 16 residues. Germline V gene sequence: CDR1 SGHNT, CDR2 YYREEE (reference sequence). Trimming at V came to 5 bases and at J to 5 bases, leaving 7 bases not matched to a gene. CDR3: CASRQRLAGETGELFF. In DNA, the CDR3 is TGTGCCAGCAGACAAAGACTAGCGGGGGAGACCGGGGAGCTGTTTTTT.

V is TRBV14 and J is TRBJ2-1; no reliable D call. Germline CDR1 reads SGHDN; CDR2 reads FVKESK. V dropped 4 bases and J dropped 0 bases, with 10 bases sitting between them. CDR3 size: 15 residues. CDR3 in amino acids: CASSRNAGSYNEQFF. CDR3 in DNA: TGTGCCAGCAGCCGAAACGCCGGCTCCTACAATGAGCAGTTCTTC.

The rearrangement joins TRBV5-5 to TRBJ2-5, with 15 bases fitting TRBD2. Germline CDR1 reads SGHKS; CDR2 reads YYEKEE (reference sequence). Trimming took 4 bases from V and 2 from J; bases not matched to a gene: 3. The CDR3 spans 16 residues. CDR3 sequence reads: CASSGGLAGGQETQYF. The CDR3 DNA follows: TGTGCCAGCAGCGGGGGACTAGCGGGGGGTCAAGAGACCCAGTACTTC. Looking up the rest from reference TRBV5-5 and TRBJ2-5 gives the full variable domain: DAGVTQSPTHLIKTRGQQVTLRCSPISGHKSVSWYQQVLGQGPQFIFQYYEKEERGRGNFPDRFSARQFPNYSSELNVNALLLGDSALYLCASSGGLAGGQETQYFGPGTRLLVL.

Worth noting for this clone: At one boundary the junction diverges from the germline segment, which might be a read error. This sequence joins TRBV6-1 and TRBJ2-7, with D tentatively TRBD1 (6 bases). This CDR3 contains 10 residues. Germline V gene lookup returns CDR1 MNHNS and CDR2 SASEGT. The CDR3: CASSDHRVVF. DNA of the CDR3: TGTGCCAGCAGTGATCACAGGGTGGTCTTC.

This clone was found a few times. The chain carries TRBV7-2 and TRBJ2-5, with 8 bases lining up with TRBD2. The CDR3 extends over 13 amino acids. Germline CDR1 and CDR2: SGHTA and FQGNSA. V was clipped by 4 bases and J by 11 bases; unmatched bases: 9. The CDR3 is CASSWVAEREQYF. The CDR3 nucleotides read TGTGCCAGCAGCTGGGTAGCGGAGCGGGAGCAGTACTTC.

The chain recombines TRBV9 with TRBJ2-1; a possible D gene is TRBD2 (5 bases). The CDR3 is 14 amino acids. The germline V gene has CDR1 SGDLS and CDR2 YYNGEE. Trimming removed 0 bases at V and 9 bases at J, with 13 bases between. The CDR3 region has the DNA TGTGCCAGCAGCGTAGACCCGGGGAACGGTGAGCAGTTCTTC. Translation: CASSVDPGNGEQFF.

The V call is TRBV19, the J call TRBJ2-7; 14 bases fit TRBD2. This CDR3 comprises 16 residues. V shed 5 bases, J shed 2 bases, and the junction held 5 bases outside the gene matches. The germline V gene encodes CDR1 LNHDA and CDR2 SQIVND (reference sequence). CDR3 sequence reads: CASSSGLAGVTYEQYF. The DNA of the CDR3 is TGTGCCAGTAGTTCGGGACTAGCGGGGGTAACCTACGAGCAGTACTTC.

V and J are TRBV18 and TRBJ2-5; perhaps TRBD2 as D (5 bases). The CDR3 is 16 amino acids. The germline gives CDR1 KGHSH, CDR2 LQKENI. Trimming pared 6 bases from V and 1 base from J, leaving 18 bases between. CDR3 protein: CASSPAAAPIQETQYF. The DNA of the CDR3 is TGTGCCAGCTCCCCAGCGGCGGCTCCCATCCAAGAGACCCAGTACTTC.

The chain has TRBV4-3 and TRBJ2-7, with 8 bases identical to TRBD1. CDR1 is LGHNA, CDR2 YSLEER, per germline. The trim removed 1 base at V and 0 bases at J, leaving 5 bases unmatched. This CDR3 comprises 16 residues. The CDR3 spells CASSQGSGGASYEQYF. In DNA form, the CDR3 reads TGCGCCAGCAGCCAAGGTTCAGGGGGCGCCTCCTACGAGCAGTACTTC.

This chain links TRBV4-2 with TRBJ2-7; TRBD2 matches 13 bases. Germline V gene lookup returns CDR1 LGHNA and CDR2 YNFKEQ. The CDR3 totals 16 residues. After removal of 0 bases from V and 9 bases from J, the junction contained 8 bases not matched to a gene. As DNA, the CDR3 is TGTGCCAGCAGCCAAGATCTGGGACTAGCGGGGCCCGGGCAGTACTTC. The encoded protein is CASSQDLGLAGPGQYF.

This chain uses TRBV29-1 with TRBJ1-4; 7 bases match TRBD1. Germline V lookup: CDR1 SQVTM, CDR2 ANQGSEA. With 5 bases clipped from V and 3 bases from J, the junction kept 12 bases outside the gene matches. The CDR3 covers 16 residues. The CDR3: CSVYPGGLGSNEKLFF. The CDR3 region has the DNA TGCAGCGTTTATCCAGGGGGTCTCGGGTCTAATGAAAAACTGTTTTTT. The whole variable domain, filled in from reference TRBV29-1 and TRBJ1-4, reads SAVISQKPSRDICQRGTSLTIQCQVDSQVTMMFWYRQQPGQSLTLIATANQGSEATYESGFVIDKFPISRPNLTFSTLTVSNMSPEDSSIYLCSVYPGGLGSNEKLFFGSGTQLSVL.

This clone showed up just a few times. The chain links TRBV7-9 to TRBJ2-1; no reliable D call. Germline-derived CDR1 and CDR2 are SEHNR and FQNEAQ (reference sequence). The CDR3 consists of 15 residues. V dropped 4 bases and J dropped 7 bases, with 17 bases sitting between them. CDR3: CASSSANGTTNEQFF. CDR3 coding DNA: TGTGCCAGCAGCTCGGCCAATGGAACTACAAATGAGCAGTTCTTC.

Concerning this clone: The junction shows a germline mismatch at one end, possibly a read error. This chain links TRBV7-7 with TRBJ2-5; TRBD2 might be the D (5 bases). Germline V CDR1 and CDR2: SSHAT, FNYEAQ (reference sequence). This CDR3 is built from 13 residues. CDR3 bases: TGTGCTAGCAGTCTAGCCCCTGGGGAGACCCAGTACTTC. This translates into CASSLAPGETQYF.

The gene calls are TRBV19 and TRBJ1-1, with D uncertain. The CDR3 consists of 12 residues. Germline V gives CDR1 LNHDA, CDR2 SQIVND (reference sequence). Deletions cut 8 bases from V and 6 bases from J, with 13 bases between. The CDR3 spells CASSFSRAEAFF. CDR3 DNA: TGTGCCAGTTCTTTTTCTCGAGCTGAAGCTTTCTTT.

V and J are TRBV9 and TRBJ2-7; D possibly corresponds to TRBD2 (6 bases). From germline, CDR1 is SGDLS and CDR2 YYNGEE. With 0 bases removed from V and 9 bases from J, the gap between germline ends came to 13 bases. This CDR3 comprises 13 residues. The CDR3: CASSVVRDGTQYF. CDR3 bases: TGTGCCAGCAGCGTAGTGCGGGACGGCACGCAGTACTTC.

CDR3 protein: CASSLRQGRGTDTQYF. The CDR3 coding sequence is TGTGCCAGCAGCTTAAGACAGGGTAGGGGCACAGATACGCAGTATTTT. The chain uses TRBV13 and TRBJ2-3; TRBD1 matches 7 bases. CDR1 and CDR2 from the germline V gene are PRHDT and FYEKMQ (reference sequence). The V gene end was trimmed by 2 bases and the J gene end by 1 base; junction bases not matched to a gene: 6. The CDR3 is made up of 16 amino acids.

This rearrangement joins TRBV7-9 to TRBJ2-5; 8 nucleotides line up with TRBD1. The CDR3 has 15 amino acids. In germline, CDR1 is SEHNR, CDR2 FQNEAQ (reference sequence). Unmatched junction bases numbered 4, after V lost 0 bases and J lost 4 bases. In nucleotides, the CDR3 is TGTGCCAGCAGCTTAGCCACAGGGGGTGGAGAGACCCAGTACTTC. It is translated as CASSLATGGGETQYF.

The CDR3 here is CSVGGRRAFF. The CDR3 bases are TGCAGCGTAGGAGGGCGGCGAGCTTTCTTT. The V call is TRBV29-1, the J call TRBJ1-1; D unclear. Trimming left V 6 bases short and J 10 bases short, with 12 bases between. There are 10 residues in the CDR3. CDR1 is SQVTM and CDR2 is ANQGSEA in the germline V gene.